The 14 T cell receptor beta chains below come from one sample, sequenced in a study of T cell responses to AZD1222 COVID-19 vaccine. Clones were read by immunoSEQ multiplex PCR, and TCRdb kept only the in-frame ones, dropping some. The sample has around 200,000 clones, about 86% seen once; the top ten hold 0.45% to 0.55%. The specimen was peripheral blood, collected on day 0 of AZD1222 vaccination. The receptors originated from an adult in good health.

The chain employs TRBV18 and TRBJ1-1; 12 positions match TRBD1. In germline, CDR1 is KGHSH, CDR2 LQKENI. V trimming: 4 bases; J trimming: 4 bases; junction bases outside the gene matches: 10. The CDR3 consists of 17 residues. DNA for the CDR3: TGTGCCAGCTCACTACTCGGGACAGGGGGCGTCGGCACTGAAGCTTTCTTT. It translates to CASSLLGTGGVGTEAFF.

The chain uses TRBV28 and TRBJ2-4; 13 nucleotides align to TRBD2. V dropped 2 bases and J dropped 8; count of bases not matched to a gene: 6. The length of the CDR3 is 16 residues. CDR1 and CDR2 from the germline V gene are MDHEN and SYDVKM. CDR3 protein: CASSLVGLAGQYIQYF. CDR3 coding DNA: TGTGCCAGCAGTTTAGTGGGACTAGCGGGACAGTACATTCAGTACTTC. The entire variable domain, with the rest obtained from reference TRBV28 and TRBJ2-4, is as follows: DVKVTQSSRYLVKRTGEKVFLECVQDMDHENMFWYRQDPGLGLRLIYFSYDVKMKEKGDIPEGYSVSREKKERFSLILESASTNQTSMYLCASSLVGLAGQYIQYFGAGTRLSVL.

This chain uses TRBV13 with TRBJ2-3, with 8 bases fitting TRBD1. V lost 2 bases, J lost 14 bases, and 3 bases stayed unmatched. This CDR3 region has 11 residues. In germline, CDR1 is PRHDT, CDR2 FYEKMQ (reference sequence). CDR3 protein: CASSLQGATYF. In nucleotides, the CDR3 is TGTGCCAGCAGCTTACAGGGGGCCACGTATTTT.

This clone has a single count. V is TRBV9 and J is TRBJ2-4; D gene uncertain. The CDR3 runs to 14 residues. Looked up from germline, CDR1 is SGDLS and CDR2 is YYNGEE. V lost 0 bases and J lost 1, with 5 bases in between. The CDR3 DNA reads as TGTGCCAGCAGCGTAGACGGGGCCAAAAACATTCAGTACTTC. This gives the protein CASSVDGAKNIQYF.

The V call is TRBV15, the J call TRBJ2-3; 7 nucleotides line up with TRBD2. Germline CDR1 reads LNHNV; CDR2 reads YYDKDF (reference sequence). V trimming: 5 bases; J trimming: 4 bases; junction bases outside the gene matches: 6. CDR3 size: 14 residues. CDR3 protein: CATSVRGSSDTQYF. The CDR3 DNA is TGTGCCACCAGCGTCCGCGGGAGTTCAGATACGCAGTATTTT.

This clone was counted once. J is TRBJ1-1 and V is TRBV2; possibly TRBD1 for D (6 bases). The V end lost 3 bases, the J end lost 1 base, and 6 bases lay between the germline ends. The CDR3 covers 13 residues. From germline, CDR1 is SNHLY and CDR2 FYNNEI. Here the CDR3 reads CASSDRGNTEAFF. Here the CDR3 DNA reads TGTGCCAGCAGTGACAGGGGGAACACTGAAGCTTTCTTT.

The chain has TRBV3-1 (or the pseudogene TRBV3-2) and TRBJ2-1, with D uncertain. The V and J ends lost 0 bases and 8 bases respectively, with 14 bases between them. CDR1 LGHDT and CDR2 YNNKEL come from the germline V gene (reference sequence). This CDR3 is 15 amino acids long. Here the CDR3 reads CASSQDGHRGDEQFF. CDR3 coding DNA: TGTGCCAGCAGCCAAGATGGCCACCGCGGCGATGAGCAGTTCTTC.

V and J are TRBV27 and TRBJ1-1; maybe TRBD1 (5 bases). CDR1 is MNHEY and CDR2 is SMNVEV in the germline V gene (reference sequence). V was trimmed by 1 base and J by 4 bases, leaving 13 bases between them. This CDR3 comprises 15 residues. As DNA, the CDR3 is TGTGCCAGCAGTTTATGGGCAGGGCTGGGCACTGAAGCTTTCTTT. It yields the protein CASSLWAGLGTEAFF.

The gene calls are TRBV19 and TRBJ2-2; 9 nucleotides match TRBD2. Germline V CDR1 and CDR2: LNHDA, SQIVND (reference sequence). V trimming: 4 bases; J trimming: 6 bases; junction bases outside the gene matches: 9. The CDR3 totals 16 residues. DNA for the CDR3: TGTGCCAGTAGTACGCGGGGGGGCTCCTTGGCCGGGGAGCTGTTTTTT. As protein: CASSTRGGSLAGELFF.

The chain is built from TRBV15 and TRBJ1-5; D gene unclear. Germline V gives CDR1 LNHNV, CDR2 YYDKDF (reference sequence). The V and J ends lost 11 bases and 7 bases respectively, with 15 bases between them. The CDR3 is 12 amino acids. CDR3 sequence reads: CAVGKSEQPQHF. Here the CDR3 DNA reads TGTGCCGTGGGAAAGAGTGAGCAGCCCCAGCATTTT.

The rearrangement links TRBV27 to TRBJ2-2; D possibly corresponds to TRBD2 (5 bases). Trimming stripped 4 bases from V and 5 bases from J, with 17 bases between. Germline CDR1 is MNHEY and CDR2 is SMNVEV (reference sequence). This CDR3 spans 16 amino acids. The CDR3 DNA reads as TGTGCCAGCAGTTCGTATGGGGAAGGGAGAACCGGGGAGCTGTTTTTT. It codes for CASSSYGEGRTGELFF.

As concerns this clone: A much bigger clone sits one base away, suggesting this may be a read error. The rearrangement links TRBV9 to TRBJ1-5, with D uncertain. The CDR3 totals 14 residues. Germline V CDR1 and CDR2: SGDLS, YYNGEE. V shed 0 bases and J shed 0 bases, with 4 bases lying between them. DNA of the CDR3: TGTGCCAGCAGCGTAGAAGGTAGCAATCAGCCCCAGCATTTT. It encodes CASSVEGSNQPQHF. Based on the CDR3 plus reference TRBV9 and TRBJ1-5, the full variable domain is DSGVTQTPKHLITATGQRVTLRCSPRSGDLSVYWYQQSLDQGLQFLIQYYNGEERAKGNILERFSAQQFPDLHSELNLSSLELGDSALYFCASSVEGSNQPQHFGDGTRLSIL.

The chain uses TRBV5-5 and TRBJ2-2; D might be TRBD1 (5 bases). CDR3 size: 13 residues. The V gene lost 2 bases and the J gene lost 3 bases, with 5 bases spanning the gap. CDR1 SGHKS and CDR2 YYEKEE come from the germline V gene (reference sequence). The CDR3 nucleotides read TGTGCCAGCAGCTTAGGGGACACCGGGGAGCTGTTTTTT. This gives the protein CASSLGDTGELFF.

V is TRBV20-1 and J is TRBJ1-1; D is uncertain. Trimming pared 7 bases from V and 5 bases from J, leaving 11 bases between. Germline V CDR1 and CDR2: DFQATT, SNEGSKA (reference sequence). This CDR3 is 11 amino acids long. CDR3 residues: CSVKEETEAFF. The CDR3 DNA reads TGCAGTGTAAAAGAGGAGACTGAAGCTTTCTTT.